The T cell receptor (beta chain) under discussion was sequenced for a study of cytomegalovirus exposure and HLA in healthy donors. The CDR3 loop spans 15 amino acids. Germline loops: CDR1 MNHEY, CDR2 SVGAGI. Between the trimmed V and J ends, which lost 5 bases and 4 bases, there was a span of 15 bases. PCR involved 60 Vbeta and 13 Jbeta primers. Produced via immunoSEQ multiplex PCR; TCRdb's table is partial and in-frame only. The table includes roughly 120,000 clones, roughly 82% detected once. This chain uses TRBV6-5 with TRBJ1-5, with D possibly being TRBD1 (6 bases). The sample taken for sequencing was PBMCs. The receptor was derived from a woman aged 18 to 35 in good health and CMV-seronegative. For the CDR3, the DNA is TGTGCCAGCAGTCAGGACAGAAGCGAAAATCAGCCCCAGCATTTT. This gives the protein CASSQDRSENQPQHF.